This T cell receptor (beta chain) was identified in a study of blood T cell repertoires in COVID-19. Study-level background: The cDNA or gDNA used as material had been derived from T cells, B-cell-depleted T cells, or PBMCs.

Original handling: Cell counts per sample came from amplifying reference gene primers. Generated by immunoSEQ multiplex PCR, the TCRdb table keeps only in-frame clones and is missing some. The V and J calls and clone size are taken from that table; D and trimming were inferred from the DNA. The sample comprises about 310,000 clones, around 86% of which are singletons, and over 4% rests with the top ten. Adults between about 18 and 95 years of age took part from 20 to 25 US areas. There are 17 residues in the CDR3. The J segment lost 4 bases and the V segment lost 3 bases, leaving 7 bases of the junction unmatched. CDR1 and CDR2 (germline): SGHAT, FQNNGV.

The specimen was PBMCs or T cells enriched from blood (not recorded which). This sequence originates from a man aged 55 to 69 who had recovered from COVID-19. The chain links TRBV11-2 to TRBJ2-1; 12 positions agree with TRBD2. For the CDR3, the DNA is TGTGCCAGCAGCTTCGGATCGCTAGCGGGAGGGTACAATGAGCAGTTCTTC. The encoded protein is CASSFGSLAGGYNEQFF. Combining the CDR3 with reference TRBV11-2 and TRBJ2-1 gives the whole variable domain EAGVAQSPRYKIIEKRQSVAFWCNPISGHATLYWYQQILGQGPKLLIQFQNNGVVDDSQLPKDRFSAERLKGVDSTLKIQPAKLEDSAVYLCASSFGSLAGGYNEQFFGPGTRLTVL.